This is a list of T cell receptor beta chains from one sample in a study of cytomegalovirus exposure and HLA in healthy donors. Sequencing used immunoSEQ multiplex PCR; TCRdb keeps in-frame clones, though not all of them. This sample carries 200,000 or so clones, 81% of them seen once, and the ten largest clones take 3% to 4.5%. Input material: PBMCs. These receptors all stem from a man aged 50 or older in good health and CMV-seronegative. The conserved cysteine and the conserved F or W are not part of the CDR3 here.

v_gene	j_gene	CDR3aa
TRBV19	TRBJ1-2	ASSITGYGYT
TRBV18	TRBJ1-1	ASSPLESGDTEAF
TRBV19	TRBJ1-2	ATQDSFYGYT
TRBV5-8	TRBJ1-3	ASSSGLSGNTIY
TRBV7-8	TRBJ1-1	ASSLRATREAF
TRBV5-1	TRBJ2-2	ASSLAPQGNTGELF
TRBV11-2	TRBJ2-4	ASSPRRTGQGTKNIQY
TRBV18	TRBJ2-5	ASSPERRQETQY
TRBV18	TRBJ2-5	ASSPISAETQY
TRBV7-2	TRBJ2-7	ASSLVWQGAREQY
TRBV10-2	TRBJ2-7	ASSESDRLVSYEQY
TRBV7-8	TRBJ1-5	ASSSATVGQTPQH
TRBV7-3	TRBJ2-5	ASSLESSGTQY
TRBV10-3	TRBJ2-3	AITPTKTGTGSLTTDTQY
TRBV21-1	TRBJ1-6	ARYKPGGLNSPLH
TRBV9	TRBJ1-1	ASSISTGANTEAF
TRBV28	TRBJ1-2	ASSGGTGAHGYT
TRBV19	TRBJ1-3	ASTVGQGAGNTIY
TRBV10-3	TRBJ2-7	AISEAGYEQY
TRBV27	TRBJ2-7	ASPGGVMYEQY
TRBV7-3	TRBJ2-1	ASSTTDGRGEQF
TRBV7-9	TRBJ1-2	SSSLAGQGASGYT
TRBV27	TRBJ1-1	ASKNFPGQGNTEAF
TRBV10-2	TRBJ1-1	ASGGTENTEAF
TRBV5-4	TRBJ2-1	ASRIGQGATYNEQF
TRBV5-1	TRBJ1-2	ASSSTGVFGYT
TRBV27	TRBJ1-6	ASSLGQGPLH
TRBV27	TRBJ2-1	ASSPGTSSYNEQF
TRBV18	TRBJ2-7	ASSREGQGAYEQY
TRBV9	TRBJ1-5	ASSLGAGDSNQPQH
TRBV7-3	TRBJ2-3	ASSATGTDTQY
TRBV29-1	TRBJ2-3	SVEGHFTDTQY
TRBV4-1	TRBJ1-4	ASSQPGQGAEKLF
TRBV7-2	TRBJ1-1	ASSFPGTATEAF
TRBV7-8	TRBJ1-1	ASSLGLTASTEAF
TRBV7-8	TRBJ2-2	ASRLAGINTGELF
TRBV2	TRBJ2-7	ASSDSVGTGGYEQY
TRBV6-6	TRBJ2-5	ASKVTGGLEETQY
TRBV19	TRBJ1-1	ASSIRGTDEAF
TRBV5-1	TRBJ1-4	ASSLAAGGLNEKLF
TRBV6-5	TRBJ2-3	ASSYRAGNTQY
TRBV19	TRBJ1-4	ASSMSTEREKLF
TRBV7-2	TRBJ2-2	ASSLYPSGGADTGELF
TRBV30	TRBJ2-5	ASGDRGLGETQY
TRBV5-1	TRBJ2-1	ASSLTSGVYNEQF
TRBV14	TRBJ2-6	ASSLDRAGANVLT
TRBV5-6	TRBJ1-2	ASSLVFEEYYGYT
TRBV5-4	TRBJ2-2	ASSPSIDRNTGELF
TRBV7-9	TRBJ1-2	ASSLSRGYYGYT
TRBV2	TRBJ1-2	ASSVLGDGYT
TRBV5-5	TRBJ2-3	ASSFLAGGSTDTQY